The 4 T cell receptor beta chains reported below all come from one sample, sequenced in a study of naive and memory T cell subsets. Blood and skin TCR RNA was reverse transcribed with alpha and beta constant primers. In TCRdb, the 5' RACE reads were re-called with MiXCR into one record per CDR3 protein. The sample lists just over 25,000 distinct CDR3 sequences; under 25% were seen once. Whole-blood samples were roughly 2.3 ml of peripheral blood from healthy adult volunteers. The receptors here all came from a female donor in good health.

This clonotype came up many times. This chain joins TRBV20-1 and TRBJ2-3, with 8 nucleotides matching TRBD2. This CDR3 has 13 residues. V gave up 6 bases and J gave up 0 bases; unmatched junction bases: 2. Germline values: CDR1 DFQATT, CDR2 SNEGSKA (reference sequence). The CDR3 DNA is TGCAGTGCCCGACTAGCGAGCACAGATACGCAGTATTTT. Its protein is CSARLASTDTQYF.

The chain has TRBV6-1 and TRBJ2-7; TRBD1 might be the D (6 bases). Trimming pared 5 bases from V and 2 bases from J, leaving 13 bases between. Germline assignment: CDR1 MNHNS and CDR2 SASEGT. The CDR3 length is 14 residues. CDR3 region: CASSLQGLTYEQYF. As DNA, the CDR3 is TGTGCCAGCAGTCTCCAGGGGTTAACCTACGAGCAGTACTTC.

V is TRBV29-1 and J is TRBJ2-3; 13 bases align to TRBD2. The CDR3 runs to 15 residues. Trimming removed 3 bases from V and 5 bases from J; junction bases left unmatched: 5. Germline V lookup: CDR1 SQVTM, CDR2 ANQGSEA. This CDR3 is CSVDKLAGGLDTQYF. DNA of the CDR3: TGCAGCGTTGATAAACTAGCGGGAGGGCTAGATACGCAGTATTTT.

This clonotype was seen once. V gene TRBV15 combines with J gene TRBJ2-1, with a weak D call TRBD2 (5 bases). Germline loops: CDR1 LNHNV, CDR2 YYDKDF (reference sequence). The CDR3 spans 12 residues. V lost 5 bases, J lost 9 bases, and 11 bases lay in between. This CDR3 is CATSLSRAEQFF. DNA of the CDR3: TGTGCCACCAGCTTGTCGAGGGCTGAGCAGTTCTTC. Based on the CDR3 plus reference TRBV15 and TRBJ2-1, the full variable domain is DAMVIQNPRYQVTQFGKPVTLSCSQTLNHNVMYWYQQKSSQAPKLLFHYYDKDFNNEADTPDNFQSRRPNTSFCFLDIRSPGLGDTAMYLCATSLSRAEQFFGPGTRLTVL.